This entry lists 29 T cell receptor beta chains sequenced from one sample in a study of siplizumab effects on memory and regulatory T cells. TCRdb keeps only in-frame clones here, not all; method: immunoSEQ multiplex PCR. There are some 97,000 clones in the sample; about 94% occur only once, and less than 1.5% lies in the top ten. The specimen sequenced was non-Treg CD4+ T cells sorted from blood. The receptors shown here come from a human donor in good health.

This rearrangement joins TRBV9 to TRBJ2-3, with TRBD1 as a possible D gene (6 bases). Germline CDR1 and CDR2: SGDLS and YYNGEE. This CDR3 region has 15 residues. The germline V and J ends were trimmed by 0 bases and 0 bases, with 8 bases remaining between them. The CDR3 sequence is CASSVVGGSTDTQYF. In nucleotides, the CDR3 is TGTGCCAGCAGCGTAGTAGGGGGAAGCACAGATACGCAGTATTTT.

In its sample, this clone was seen a few times. This chain joins TRBV28 and TRBJ1-5; D unclear. The germline V gene encodes CDR1 MDHEN and CDR2 SYDVKM. Trimming pared 3 bases from V and 3 bases from J, leaving 9 bases between. The CDR3 is 14 residues long. The CDR3 nucleotides read TGTGCCAGCAGTTTTGTCCAACCCAATCAGCCCCAGCATTTT. It codes for CASSFVQPNQPQHF.

CDR3 protein: CASSNLDRGQNIQYF. DNA of the CDR3: TGTGCCAGCAGTAACCTGGACAGAGGCCAAAACATTCAGTACTTC. The rearrangement joins TRBV6-1 to TRBJ2-4, with a weak D call TRBD1 (6 bases). Trimming took off 5 bases at V and 5 bases at J, with 16 bases between the two ends. Germline assignment: CDR1 MNHNS and CDR2 SASEGT. This CDR3 has 15 amino acids.

The chain couples TRBV5-1 to TRBJ2-5; 9 nucleotides agree with TRBD2. The CDR3 covers 16 residues. Looked up from germline, CDR1 is SGHRS and CDR2 is YFSETQ. The V and J ends lost 5 bases and 1 base, in that order; junction bases with no gene match: 9. CDR3 protein: CASSRGAGGFQETQYF. CDR3 bases: TGCGCCAGCAGTAGAGGAGCGGGAGGTTTCCAAGAGACCCAGTACTTC.

V is TRBV19 and J is TRBJ1-5, with D maybe TRBD1 (5 bases). CDR1 is LNHDA, CDR2 SQIVND, per germline (reference sequence). This CDR3 region has 17 residues. Between the trimmed V and J ends, which lost 7 bases and 3 bases, there was a span of 22 bases. The CDR3 DNA follows: TGTGCCAGTACTTCTCAAGGGGAGGCCGTCTTCAATCAGCCCCAGCATTTT. Residues: CASTSQGEAVFNQPQHF.

V gene TRBV7-9 combines with J gene TRBJ2-5; 8 bases map to TRBD1. V lost 5 bases and J lost 2; bases outside the gene matches: 4. Germline CDR1 is SEHNR and CDR2 is FQNEAQ (reference sequence). The CDR3 covers 14 residues. CDR3 residues: CASSPQGGQETQYF. The CDR3 DNA reads TGTGCCAGCAGCCCACAGGGGGGTCAAGAGACCCAGTACTTC.

CDR3 bases: TGCGCCAGCAGCTGGGCCGCGTTGGGGTCAACTAATGAAAAACTGTTTTTT. This sequence encodes CASSWAALGSTNEKLFF. The V and J genes are TRBV5-1 and TRBJ1-4, with D unclear. Trimming pared 3 bases from V and 0 bases from J, leaving 15 bases between. Germline values: CDR1 SGHRS, CDR2 YFSETQ. The CDR3 has 17 residues. The variable domain in full, with the rest retrieved from reference TRBV5-1 and TRBJ1-4, is KAGVTQTPRYLIKTRGQQVTLSCSPISGHRSVSWYQQTPGQGLQFLFEYFSETQRNKGNFPGRFSGRQFSNSRSEMNVSTLELGDSALYLCASSWAALGSTNEKLFFGSGTQLSVL.

This sequence joins TRBV4-1 and TRBJ2-2; D might be TRBD1 (6 bases). Germline V gives CDR1 MGHRA, CDR2 YSYEKL. The CDR3 has 17 amino acids. The ends were cut back, 3 bases at V and 2 bases at J, with 16 bases in the middle. This CDR3 is CASSHDPRGGNTGELFF. The CDR3 region has the DNA TGCGCCAGCAGCCACGACCCCAGGGGTGGTAACACCGGGGAGCTGTTTTTT.

This sequence joins TRBV10-3 and TRBJ2-7; D might be TRBD1 or TRBD2, each matching 5 bases. Germline V lookup: CDR1 ENHRY, CDR2 SYGVKD. Between the trimmed V and J ends, which lost 9 bases and 9 bases, there was a span of 15 bases. CDR3 length equals 11 residues. The CDR3 is CAIEGLGGQYF. As DNA, the CDR3 is TGTGCCATAGAGGGGTTAGGCGGGCAGTACTTC.

The chain recombines TRBV9 with TRBJ2-2; D uncertain. Between the trimmed V and J ends, which lost 0 bases and 4 bases, there was a span of 13 bases. The germline CDR1 and CDR2 sequences are SGDLS and YYNGEE. The CDR3 runs to 16 residues. DNA for the CDR3: TGTGCCAGCAGCGTAGCCATAACGCCTTTCACCGGGGAGCTGTTTTTT. It yields the protein CASSVAITPFTGELFF.

This sequence joins TRBV19 and TRBJ2-4; 9 bases align to TRBD1. From germline, CDR1 is LNHDA and CDR2 SQIVND (reference sequence). The ends lost 5 bases at V and 2 bases at J; junction bases unmatched: 10. The CDR3 has 17 amino acids. This chain's CDR3 is CASSAGAQGATKNIQYF. CDR3 sequence (DNA): TGTGCCAGTAGTGCTGGGGCACAGGGGGCAACCAAAAACATTCAGTACTTC.

The V and J genes are TRBV5-1 and TRBJ2-7, with TRBD2 matching 13 bases. CDR3 length: 16 amino acids. Looked up from germline, CDR1 is SGHRS and CDR2 is YFSETQ. J gave up 10 bases and V 4 bases, and 14 bases lay outside the gene matches. The CDR3 spells CASSIAGTSGILSQYF. The CDR3 region has the DNA TGCGCCAGCAGCATTGCCGGGACTAGCGGGATATTAAGTCAGTACTTC.

The chain joins TRBV6-6 to TRBJ1-1; no firm D call. From germline, CDR1 is MNHNY and CDR2 SVGAGI (reference sequence). The CDR3 has 12 amino acids. Trimming stripped 10 bases from V and 3 bases from J, with 12 bases between. CDR3 coding DNA: TGTGCCATAGGTACGCTGCACACTGAAGCTTTCTTT. Translated: CAIGTLHTEAFF.

The chain employs TRBV28 and TRBJ2-7, with 10 bases identical to TRBD1. J gave up 2 bases and V 3 bases, and 4 bases lay outside the gene matches. Germline V lookup: CDR1 MDHEN, CDR2 SYDVKM. The CDR3 totals 15 residues. CDR3 loop: CASSFSGTGAYEQYF. The CDR3 bases are TGTGCCAGCAGTTTTTCTGGGACAGGGGCCTACGAGCAGTACTTC. Full variable domain (rest looked up from reference TRBV28 and TRBJ2-7): DVKVTQSSRYLVKRTGEKVFLECVQDMDHENMFWYRQDPGLGLRLIYFSYDVKMKEKGDIPEGYSVSREKKERFSLILESASTNQTSMYLCASSFSGTGAYEQYFGPGTRLTVT.

The rearrangement uses TRBV6-6 and TRBJ2-1, with 8 bases aligning to TRBD2. Germline lookup yields CDR1 MNHNY and CDR2 SVGAGI (reference sequence). J gave up 6 bases and V 9 bases, and 10 bases lay outside the gene matches. This CDR3 has 14 residues. The CDR3 sequence is CASSGTREANEQFF. The CDR3, as DNA: TGTGCCAGTTCTGGGACTAGAGAGGCCAATGAGCAGTTCTTC.

V and J are TRBV6-1 and TRBJ1-2; D not certain. Germline CDR1 is MNHNS and CDR2 is SASEGT. The CDR3 length is 15 residues. V was pared by 5 bases and J by 5 bases, with 18 bases between. In DNA, the CDR3 is TGTGCCAGCAGTCCCAGTCTCTCCCTCGCTTATGGCTACACCTTC. Residues: CASSPSLSLAYGYTF.

The rearrangement links TRBV2 to TRBJ2-1; D assignment may be TRBD1 or TRBD2 (5 bases each). The CDR3 spans 12 residues. V lost 7 bases to trimming and J lost 10 bases, with 14 bases between them. The germline V gene encodes CDR1 SNHLY and CDR2 FYNNEI. CDR3 bases: TGTGCCAGCACCCTGTTCTGGGGGGAGCAGTTCTTC. Amino acids: CASTLFWGEQFF.

The rearrangement joins TRBV9 to TRBJ2-7; D not resolved. Trimming left V 0 bases short and J 5 bases short, with 12 bases between. The CDR3 has 14 amino acids. CDR1 and CDR2 from the germline V gene are SGDLS and YYNGEE. The CDR3 sequence is CASSVESGFDEQYF. CDR3 nucleotides: TGTGCCAGCAGCGTAGAGTCTGGCTTCGACGAGCAGTACTTC.

V gene TRBV18 combines with J gene TRBJ1-2; the match to TRBD1 covers 9 bases. Germline CDR1 KGHSH, CDR2 LQKENI. Trimming removed 3 bases from V and 8 bases from J; junction bases left unmatched: 10. This CDR3 spans 15 amino acids. The CDR3 coding sequence is TGTGCCAGCTCACCGGAAGGGGGACAGGGTGGCGGCTACACCTTC. Residues: CASSPEGGQGGGYTF. Together with reference TRBV18 and TRBJ1-2, the CDR3 gives the full variable domain: NAGVMQNPRHLVRRRGQEARLRCSPMKGHSHVYWYRQLPEEGLKFMVYLQKENIIDESGMPKERFSAEFPKEGPSILRIQQVVRGDSAAYFCASSPEGGQGGGYTFGSGTRLTVV.

The chain carries TRBV9 and TRBJ2-7; 8 nucleotides line up with TRBD2. Germline assignment: CDR1 SGDLS and CDR2 YYNGEE. The CDR3 spans 15 residues. The ends lost 0 bases at V and 3 bases at J; junction bases unmatched: 5. CDR3 coding DNA: TGTGCCAGCAGCGTAGCTTGGCGGGAGGACTACGAGCAGTACTTC. This gives the protein CASSVAWREDYEQYF.

This rearrangement joins TRBV4-1 to TRBJ1-5; D is perhaps TRBD1 (6 bases). Germline CDR1 reads MGHRA; CDR2 reads YSYEKL. The V and J ends lost 4 bases and 4 bases respectively, with 14 bases between them. This CDR3 has 15 residues. The CDR3 nucleotides are TGCGCCAGCAGCCTCTCCGGGACATCGAATCAGCCCCAGCATTTT. Translating gives CASSLSGTSNQPQHF.

The chain links TRBV6-6 to TRBJ1-4; D remains ambiguous. Germline CDR1 and CDR2: MNHNY and SVGAGI (reference sequence). The CDR3 loop spans 11 amino acids. V was cut by 1 base and J by 8 bases, with 2 bases left in between. In DNA form, the CDR3 reads TGTGCCAGCAGTTACTTAGAAAAACTGTTTTTT. Protein product: CASSYLEKLFF.

The chain has TRBV5-1 and TRBJ2-5, with D perhaps being TRBD1 or TRBD2 (5 bases each). The CDR3 has 15 residues. CDR1 and CDR2 (germline): SGHRS, YFSETQ. Trimming took 1 base from V and 4 from J, leaving 14 bases between them. In nucleotides, the CDR3 is TGCGCCAGCAGCTTGCCATCCCCTGGGGGAGAGACCCAGTACTTC. The encoded protein is CASSLPSPGGETQYF. The entire variable domain, with the rest obtained from reference TRBV5-1 and TRBJ2-5, is as follows: KAGVTQTPRYLIKTRGQQVTLSCSPISGHRSVSWYQQTPGQGLQFLFEYFSETQRNKGNFPGRFSGRQFSNSRSEMNVSTLELGDSALYLCASSLPSPGGETQYFGPGTRLLVL.

This chain connects TRBV29-1 to TRBJ1-2; D perhaps matches TRBD1 (6 bases). Germline CDR1 reads SQVTM; CDR2 reads ANQGSEA. Trimming took off 3 bases at V and 4 bases at J, with 15 bases between the two ends. The CDR3 covers 14 residues. CDR3 bases: TGCAGCGTTGACCCAGGCAGGGGAAGCTATGGCTACACCTTC. It codes for CSVDPGRGSYGYTF.

The chain carries TRBV7-6 and TRBJ1-5; D gene ambiguous. Germline V lookup: CDR1 SGHVS, CDR2 FNYEAQ. This CDR3 comprises 13 residues. V gave up 3 bases and J gave up 4 bases, with 7 bases separating them. The CDR3 is CASSFGLNQPQHF. Written as DNA, the CDR3 is TGTGCCAGCAGCTTCGGACTTAATCAGCCCCAGCATTTT. The full variable domain, its missing parts supplied by reference TRBV7-6 and TRBJ1-5, is GAGVSQSPRYKVTKRGQDVALRCDPISGHVSLYWYRQALGQGPEFLTYFNYEAQQDKSGLPNDRFSAERPEGSISTLTIQRTEQRDSAMYRCASSFGLNQPQHFGDGTRLSIL.

The rearrangement joins TRBV6-6 to TRBJ2-7; TRBD1 is a possible D gene (5 bases). Germline CDR1 and CDR2: MNHNY and SVGAGI (reference sequence). The CDR3 has 13 residues. V was trimmed by 6 bases and J by 6 bases, leaving 15 bases between them. CDR3 coding DNA: TGTGCCAGCAGCCCCGGCAGGGATCGCGAGCAGTACTTC. Translated: CASSPGRDREQYF.

V is TRBV5-4 and J is TRBJ2-1; TRBD1 aligns across 7 bases. Germline loops: CDR1 SGHNT, CDR2 YYREEE (reference sequence). V was clipped by 0 bases and J by 2 bases; unmatched bases: 2. The CDR3 has 15 amino acids. The CDR3: CASSLEGATYNEQFF. The CDR3 DNA reads as TGTGCCAGCAGCTTGGAGGGGGCCACCTACAATGAGCAGTTCTTC.

This sequence joins TRBV18 and TRBJ2-3, with 8 bases fitting TRBD2. Trimming removed 8 bases from V and 4 bases from J; junction bases left unmatched: 5. The CDR3 length is 13 residues. CDR1 and CDR2 from the germline V gene are KGHSH and LQKENI. Here the CDR3 reads CASPSGSADTQYF. In DNA form, the CDR3 reads TGTGCCAGCCCCAGCGGGAGTGCAGATACGCAGTATTTT.

The CDR3, as DNA: TGTGCCTGGAGATTGCGACAGATGAACACTGAAGCTTTCTTT. Amino acids: CAWRLRQMNTEAFF. V and J are TRBV30 and TRBJ1-1; TRBD1 might be the D (5 bases). This CDR3 comprises 14 residues. The V end was cut by 3 bases, the J end by 0 bases, with 11 bases between. Germline loops: CDR1 GTSNPN, CDR2 SVGIG (reference sequence).